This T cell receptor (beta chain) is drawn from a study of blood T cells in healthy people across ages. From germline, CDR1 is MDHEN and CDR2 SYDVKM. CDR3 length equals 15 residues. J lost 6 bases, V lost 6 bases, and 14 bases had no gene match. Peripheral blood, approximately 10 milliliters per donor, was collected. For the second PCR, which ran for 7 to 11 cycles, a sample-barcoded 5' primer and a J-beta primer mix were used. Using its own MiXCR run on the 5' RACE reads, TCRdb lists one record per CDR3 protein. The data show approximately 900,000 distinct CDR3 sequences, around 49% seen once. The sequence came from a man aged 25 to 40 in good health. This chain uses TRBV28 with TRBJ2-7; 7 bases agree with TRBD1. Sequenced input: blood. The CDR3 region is CASRSHGQGVSEQYF. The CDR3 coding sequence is TGTGCCAGCAGAAGCCATGGGCAGGGGGTAAGCGAGCAGTACTTC.